The clone carrying this TCR beta chain was seen a handful of times. The V end was cut by 6 bases, the J end by 6 bases, with 16 bases between. CDR1 is SQVTM and CDR2 is ANQGSEA in the germline V gene. The CDR3 runs 13 residues. Noted time point: newly diagnosed GD, antithyroid drugs for less than 3 months. PBMCs provided the RNA from which the TCR library was made. Graves' disease diagnosis was established per American Thyroid Association guidelines. In this cohort, patients came from an endocrinology department located in Xi'an, China. This record belongs to a study of regulatory T cells in long-lasting Graves disease. Study overall: Antithyroid drugs had been taken by newly diagnosed Graves' patients for under 3 months.

HTBI primers from iRepertoire and Arm-PCR of CDR3 regions yielded the TCR beta libraries. From the multiplex PCR reads, TCRdb called clonotypes with MiXCR, one entry per CDR3 protein. The sample records about 220,000 distinct CDR3 sequences, roughly a fifth being singletons. Separately, the same data were catalogued under a study of T cells in Graves' hyperthyroidism and ophthalmopathy. As that report states: The model identified upcoming ophthalmopathy a median approximately six months ahead of onset.

The material was peripheral blood mononuclear cells (PBMCs), obtained at new diagnosis, from a patient treated with antithyroid drugs. This TCR was recovered from a woman aged 30 to 39 with Graves disease. The V gene is TRBV29-1, the J gene TRBJ2-3, with a possible D match to TRBD1 (6 bases). The CDR3 protein is CSVRTGPMDTQYF. The CDR3 DNA reads as TGCAGCGTCCGAACAGGGCCCATGGATACGCAGTATTTT.